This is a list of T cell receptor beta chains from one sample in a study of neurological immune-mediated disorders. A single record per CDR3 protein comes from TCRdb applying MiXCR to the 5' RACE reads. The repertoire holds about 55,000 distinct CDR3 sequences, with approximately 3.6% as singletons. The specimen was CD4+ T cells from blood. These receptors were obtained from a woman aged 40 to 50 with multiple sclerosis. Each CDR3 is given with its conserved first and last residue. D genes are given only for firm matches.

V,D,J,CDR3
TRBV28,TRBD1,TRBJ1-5,CASRVSGTANQPQHF
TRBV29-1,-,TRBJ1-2,CSVDREGGYGYTF
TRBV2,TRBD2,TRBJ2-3,CASGLSPGRGTDTQYF
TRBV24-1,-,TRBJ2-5,CATGLGGRETQYF
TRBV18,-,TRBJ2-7,CASKVAPLNYEQYF
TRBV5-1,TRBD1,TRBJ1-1,CASSLMTGDTEAFF
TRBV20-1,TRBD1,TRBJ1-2,CSAGTGANYGYTF
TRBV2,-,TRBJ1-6,CASKGSYNSPLHF
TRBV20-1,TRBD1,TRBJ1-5,CSGDGTGREPQHF
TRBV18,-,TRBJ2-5,CASQDAGETQYF
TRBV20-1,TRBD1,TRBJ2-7,CSAGKEGGGEQYF